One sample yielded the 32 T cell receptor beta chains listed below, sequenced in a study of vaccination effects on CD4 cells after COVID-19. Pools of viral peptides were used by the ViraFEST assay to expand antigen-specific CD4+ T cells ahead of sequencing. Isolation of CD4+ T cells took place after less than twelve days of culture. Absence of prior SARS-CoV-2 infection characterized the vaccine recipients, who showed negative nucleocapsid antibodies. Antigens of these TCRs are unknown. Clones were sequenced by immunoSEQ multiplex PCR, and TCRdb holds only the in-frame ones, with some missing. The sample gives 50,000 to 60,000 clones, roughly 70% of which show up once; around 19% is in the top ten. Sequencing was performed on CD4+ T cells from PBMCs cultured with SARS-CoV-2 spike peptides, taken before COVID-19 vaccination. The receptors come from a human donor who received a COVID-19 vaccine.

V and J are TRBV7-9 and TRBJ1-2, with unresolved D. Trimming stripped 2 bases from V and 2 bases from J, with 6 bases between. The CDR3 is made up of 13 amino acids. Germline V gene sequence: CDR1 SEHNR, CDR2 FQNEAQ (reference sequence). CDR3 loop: CASSLNSNYGYTF. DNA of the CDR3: TGTGCCAGCAGCTTAAACAGCAACTATGGCTACACCTTC.

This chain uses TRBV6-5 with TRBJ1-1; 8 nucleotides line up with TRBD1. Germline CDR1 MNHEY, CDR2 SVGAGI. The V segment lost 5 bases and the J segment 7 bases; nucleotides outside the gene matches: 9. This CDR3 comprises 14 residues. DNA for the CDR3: TGTGCCAGCAGTATACGACAGGGGTTCTTTGAAGCTTTCTTT. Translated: CASSIRQGFFEAFF.

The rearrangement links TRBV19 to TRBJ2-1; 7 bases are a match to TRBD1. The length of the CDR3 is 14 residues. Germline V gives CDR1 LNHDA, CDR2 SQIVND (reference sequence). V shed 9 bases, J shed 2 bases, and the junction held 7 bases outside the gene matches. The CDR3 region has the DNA TGTGCCAGCCGACAGACAGGGACCTACAATGAGCAGTTCTTC. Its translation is CASRQTGTYNEQFF.

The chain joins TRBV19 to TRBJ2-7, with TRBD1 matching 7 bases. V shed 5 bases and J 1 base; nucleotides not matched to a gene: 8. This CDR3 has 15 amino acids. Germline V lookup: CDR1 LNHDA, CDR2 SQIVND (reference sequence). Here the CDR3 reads CASSYRDSQSYEQYF. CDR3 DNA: TGTGCCAGTAGTTACCGGGACAGCCAGTCCTACGAGCAGTACTTC.

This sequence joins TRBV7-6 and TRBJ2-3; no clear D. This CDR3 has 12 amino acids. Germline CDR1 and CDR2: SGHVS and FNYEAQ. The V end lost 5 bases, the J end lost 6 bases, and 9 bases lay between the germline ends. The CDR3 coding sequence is TGTGCCAGCAGCGAGAAGCCCGATACGCAGTATTTT. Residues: CASSEKPDTQYF.

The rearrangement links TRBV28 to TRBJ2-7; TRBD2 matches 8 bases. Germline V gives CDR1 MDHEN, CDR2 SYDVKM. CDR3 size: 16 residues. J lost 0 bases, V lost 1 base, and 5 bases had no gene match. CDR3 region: CASSLSWREDSYEQYF. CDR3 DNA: TGTGCCAGCAGTTTATCGTGGCGGGAGGACTCCTACGAGCAGTACTTC.

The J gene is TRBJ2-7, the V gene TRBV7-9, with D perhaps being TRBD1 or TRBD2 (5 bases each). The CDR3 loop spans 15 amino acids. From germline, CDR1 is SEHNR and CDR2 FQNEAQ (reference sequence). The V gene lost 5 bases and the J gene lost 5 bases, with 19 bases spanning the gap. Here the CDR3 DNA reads TGTGCCAGCAGCCCCTCAGGTGGGGGAGAGAACGAGCAGTACTTC. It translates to CASSPSGGGENEQYF.

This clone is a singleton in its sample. The CDR3 spells CASSRGVRLADTQYF. The CDR3 DNA reads as TGTGCCAGCAGCCGTGGGGTGAGACTAGCGGATACGCAGTATTTT. The chain is built from TRBV3-1 (or the pseudogene TRBV3-2) and TRBJ2-3; 8 bases align to TRBD2. Looked up from germline, CDR1 is LGHDT and CDR2 is YNNKEL (reference sequence). V lost 4 bases, J lost 6 bases, and 9 bases stayed unmatched. The length of the CDR3 is 15 residues.

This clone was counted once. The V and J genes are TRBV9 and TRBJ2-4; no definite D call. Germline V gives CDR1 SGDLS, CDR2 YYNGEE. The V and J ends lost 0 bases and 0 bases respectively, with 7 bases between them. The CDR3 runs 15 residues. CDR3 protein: CASSVGGLAKNIQYF. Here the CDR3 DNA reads TGTGCCAGCAGCGTAGGAGGTCTAGCCAAAAACATTCAGTACTTC.

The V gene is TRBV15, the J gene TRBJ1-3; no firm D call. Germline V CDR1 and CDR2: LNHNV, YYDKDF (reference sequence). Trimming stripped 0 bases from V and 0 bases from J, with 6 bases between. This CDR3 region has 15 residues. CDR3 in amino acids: CATSRDPGSGNTIYF. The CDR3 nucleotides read TGTGCCACCAGCAGAGATCCCGGCTCTGGAAACACCATATATTTT.

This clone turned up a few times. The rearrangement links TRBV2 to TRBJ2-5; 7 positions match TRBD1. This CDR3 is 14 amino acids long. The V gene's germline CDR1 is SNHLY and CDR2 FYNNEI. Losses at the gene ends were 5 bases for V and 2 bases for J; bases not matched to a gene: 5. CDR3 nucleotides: TGTGCCAGCAGTCTCGGGACAGAACAAGAGACCCAGTACTTC. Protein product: CASSLGTEQETQYF.

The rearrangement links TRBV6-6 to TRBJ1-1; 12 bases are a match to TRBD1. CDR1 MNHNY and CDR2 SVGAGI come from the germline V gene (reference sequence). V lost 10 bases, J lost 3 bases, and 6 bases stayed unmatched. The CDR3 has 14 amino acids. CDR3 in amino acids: CATRDRGQDTEAFF. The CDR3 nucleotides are TGTGCCACCCGGGACAGGGGGCAGGACACTGAAGCTTTCTTT.

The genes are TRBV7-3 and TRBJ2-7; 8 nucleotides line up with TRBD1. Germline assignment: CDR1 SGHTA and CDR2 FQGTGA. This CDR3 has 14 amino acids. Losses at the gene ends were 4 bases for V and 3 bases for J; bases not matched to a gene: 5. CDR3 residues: CASSSGTGNYEQYF. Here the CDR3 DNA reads TGTGCCAGCAGCTCGGGGACAGGTAACTACGAGCAGTACTTC.

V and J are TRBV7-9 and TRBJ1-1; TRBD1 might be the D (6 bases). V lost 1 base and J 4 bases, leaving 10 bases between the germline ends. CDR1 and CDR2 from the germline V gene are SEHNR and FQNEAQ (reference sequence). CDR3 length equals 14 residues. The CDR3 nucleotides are TGTGCCAGCAGCTTAGGCGGGACACCCACTGAAGCTTTCTTT. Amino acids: CASSLGGTPTEAFF.

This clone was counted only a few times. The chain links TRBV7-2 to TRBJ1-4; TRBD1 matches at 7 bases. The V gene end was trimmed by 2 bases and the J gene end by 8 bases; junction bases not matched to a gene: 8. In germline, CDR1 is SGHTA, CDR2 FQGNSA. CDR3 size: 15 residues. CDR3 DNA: TGTGCCAGCAGCTTACGGGACAGCCGGGACGAAAAACTGTTTTTT. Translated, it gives CASSLRDSRDEKLFF.

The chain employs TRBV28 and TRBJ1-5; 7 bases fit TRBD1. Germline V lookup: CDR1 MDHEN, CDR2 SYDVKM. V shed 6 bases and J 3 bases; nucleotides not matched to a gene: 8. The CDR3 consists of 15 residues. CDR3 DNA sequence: TGTGCCAGCAGATTGGGGACAGTTTCCAATCAGCCCCAGCATTTT. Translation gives CASRLGTVSNQPQHF. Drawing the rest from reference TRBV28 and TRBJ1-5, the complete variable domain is DVKVTQSSRYLVKRTGEKVFLECVQDMDHENMFWYRQDPGLGLRLIYFSYDVKMKEKGDIPEGYSVSREKKERFSLILESASTNQTSMYLCASRLGTVSNQPQHFGDGTRLSIL.

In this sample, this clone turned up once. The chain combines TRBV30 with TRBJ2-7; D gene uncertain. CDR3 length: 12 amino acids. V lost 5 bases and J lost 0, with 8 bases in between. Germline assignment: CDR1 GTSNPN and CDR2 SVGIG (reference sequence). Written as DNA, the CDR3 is TGTGCCTGGGGACGGACCTCCTACGAGCAGTACTTC. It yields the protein CAWGRTSYEQYF.

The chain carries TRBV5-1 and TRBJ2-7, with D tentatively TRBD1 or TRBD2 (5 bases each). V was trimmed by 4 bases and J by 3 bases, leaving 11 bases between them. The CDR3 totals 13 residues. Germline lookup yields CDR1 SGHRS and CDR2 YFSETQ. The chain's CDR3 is CASSRDGFYEQYF. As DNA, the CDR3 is TGCGCCAGCAGCAGGGACGGCTTCTACGAGCAGTACTTC.

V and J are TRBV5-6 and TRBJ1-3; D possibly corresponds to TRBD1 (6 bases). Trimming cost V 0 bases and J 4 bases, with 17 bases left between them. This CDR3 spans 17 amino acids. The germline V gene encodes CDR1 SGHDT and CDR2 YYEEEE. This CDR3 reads CASSLDAGTFSGNTIYF. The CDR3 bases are TGTGCCAGCAGCTTGGACGCCGGGACATTCTCCGGAAACACCATATATTTT.

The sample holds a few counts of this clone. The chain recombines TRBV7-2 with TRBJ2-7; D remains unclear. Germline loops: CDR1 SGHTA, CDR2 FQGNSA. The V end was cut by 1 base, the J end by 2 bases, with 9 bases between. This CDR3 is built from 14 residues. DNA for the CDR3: TGTGCCAGCAGCTTAGATTTACCCACCTACGAGCAGTACTTC. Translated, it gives CASSLDLPTYEQYF.

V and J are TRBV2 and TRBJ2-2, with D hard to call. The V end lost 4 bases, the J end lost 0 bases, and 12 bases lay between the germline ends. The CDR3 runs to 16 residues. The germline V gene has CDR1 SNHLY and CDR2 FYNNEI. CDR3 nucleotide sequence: TGTGCCAGCAGTGGAAGGCGCCTAGCGAACACCGGGGAGCTGTTTTTT. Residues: CASSGRRLANTGELFF.

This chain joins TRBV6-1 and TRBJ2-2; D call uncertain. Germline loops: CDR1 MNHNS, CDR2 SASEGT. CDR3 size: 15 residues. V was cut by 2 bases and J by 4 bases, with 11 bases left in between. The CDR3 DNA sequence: TGTGCCAGCAGTGAAAAGGGCTTAAGCACCGGGGAGCTGTTTTTT. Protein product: CASSEKGLSTGELFF.

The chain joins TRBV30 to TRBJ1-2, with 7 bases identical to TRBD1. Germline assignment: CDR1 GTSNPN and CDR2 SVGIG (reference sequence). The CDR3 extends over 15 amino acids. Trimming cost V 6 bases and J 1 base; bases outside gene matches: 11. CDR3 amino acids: CACLRGQSLNYGYTF. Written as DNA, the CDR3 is TGTGCCTGCCTCCGGGGACAGAGCCTTAACTATGGCTACACCTTC.

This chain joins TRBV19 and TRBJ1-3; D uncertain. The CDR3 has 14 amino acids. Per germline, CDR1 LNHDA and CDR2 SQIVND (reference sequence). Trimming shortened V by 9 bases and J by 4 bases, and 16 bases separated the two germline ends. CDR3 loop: CASTPTATGNTIYF. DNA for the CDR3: TGTGCCAGCACCCCGACGGCTACGGGAAACACCATATATTTT. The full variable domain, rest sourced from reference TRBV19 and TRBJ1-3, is DGGITQSPKYLFRKEGQNVTLSCEQNLNHDAMYWYRQDPGQGLRLIYYSQIVNDFQKGDIAEGYSVSREKKESFPLTVTSAQKNPTAFYLCASTPTATGNTIYFGEGSWLTVV.

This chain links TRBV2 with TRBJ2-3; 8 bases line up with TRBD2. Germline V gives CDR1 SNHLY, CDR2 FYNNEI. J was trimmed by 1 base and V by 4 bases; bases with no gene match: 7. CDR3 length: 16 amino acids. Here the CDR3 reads CASSVSRAGGTDTQYF. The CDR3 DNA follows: TGTGCCAGCAGTGTATCACGAGCGGGGGGCACAGATACGCAGTATTTT.

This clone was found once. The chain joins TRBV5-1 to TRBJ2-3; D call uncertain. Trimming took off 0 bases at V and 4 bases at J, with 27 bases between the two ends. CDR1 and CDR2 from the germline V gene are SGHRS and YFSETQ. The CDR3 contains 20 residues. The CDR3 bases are TGCGCCAGCAGCTTGGCCAAGGAGAACTTACCCCCACTAACGGCAGATACGCAGTATTTT. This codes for CASSLAKENLPPLTADTQYF.

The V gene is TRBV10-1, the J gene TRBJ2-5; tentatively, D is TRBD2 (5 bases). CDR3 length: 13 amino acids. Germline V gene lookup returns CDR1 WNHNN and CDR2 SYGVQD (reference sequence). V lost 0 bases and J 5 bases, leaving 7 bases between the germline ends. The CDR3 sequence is CASSESSGETQYF. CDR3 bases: TGCGCCAGCAGTGAGTCCTCGGGGGAGACCCAGTACTTC.

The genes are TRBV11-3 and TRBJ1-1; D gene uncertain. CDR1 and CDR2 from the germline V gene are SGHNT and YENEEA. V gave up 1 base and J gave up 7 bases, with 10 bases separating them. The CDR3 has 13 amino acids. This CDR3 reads CASSLAPGSEAFF. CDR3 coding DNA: TGTGCCAGCAGCTTAGCGCCGGGGAGTGAAGCTTTCTTT.

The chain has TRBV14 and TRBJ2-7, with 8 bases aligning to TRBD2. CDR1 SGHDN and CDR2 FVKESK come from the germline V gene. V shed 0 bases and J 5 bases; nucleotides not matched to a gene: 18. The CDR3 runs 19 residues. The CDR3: CASSQDKSGGRSNRDEQYF. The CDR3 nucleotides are TGTGCCAGCAGCCAAGACAAGTCAGGCGGGAGGTCAAATAGGGACGAGCAGTACTTC.

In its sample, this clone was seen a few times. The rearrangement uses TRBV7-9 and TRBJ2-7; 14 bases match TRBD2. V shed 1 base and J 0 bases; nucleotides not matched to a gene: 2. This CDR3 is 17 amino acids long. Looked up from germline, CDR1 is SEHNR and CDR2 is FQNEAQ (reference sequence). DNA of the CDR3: TGTGCCAGCAGCTTAGGGGGACTAGCGGGGGTCTCCTACGAGCAGTACTTC. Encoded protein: CASSLGGLAGVSYEQYF.

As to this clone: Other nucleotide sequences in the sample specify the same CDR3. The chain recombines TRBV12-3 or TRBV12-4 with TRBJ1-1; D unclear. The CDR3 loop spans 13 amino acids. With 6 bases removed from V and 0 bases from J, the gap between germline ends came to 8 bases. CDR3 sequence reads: CASRLNMNTEAFF. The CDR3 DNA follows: TGTGCCAGCAGGCTCAACATGAACACTGAAGCTTTCTTT.

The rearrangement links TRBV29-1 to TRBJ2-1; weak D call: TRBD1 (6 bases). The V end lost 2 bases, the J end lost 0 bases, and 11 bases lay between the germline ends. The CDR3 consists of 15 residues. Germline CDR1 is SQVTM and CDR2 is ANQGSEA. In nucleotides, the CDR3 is TGCAGCGTTGAATCGACAGGCGTCTCCTACAATGAGCAGTTCTTC. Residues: CSVESTGVSYNEQFF.